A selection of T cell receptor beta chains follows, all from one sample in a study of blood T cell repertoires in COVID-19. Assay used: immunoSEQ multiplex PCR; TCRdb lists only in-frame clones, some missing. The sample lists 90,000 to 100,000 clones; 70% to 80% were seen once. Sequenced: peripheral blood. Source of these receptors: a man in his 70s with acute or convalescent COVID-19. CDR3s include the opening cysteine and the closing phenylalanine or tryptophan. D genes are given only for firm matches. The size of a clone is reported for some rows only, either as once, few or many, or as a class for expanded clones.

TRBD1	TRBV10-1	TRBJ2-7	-	CASRPGQSLRSSYEQYF	TGCGCCAGCAGACCGGGACAGTCGCTCCGGAGCTCCTACGAGCAGTACTTC
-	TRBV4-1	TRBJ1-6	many	CASSHQGPVVNSPLHF	TGCGCCAGCAGCCACCAGGGGCCTGTTGTCAATTCACCCCTCCACTTT
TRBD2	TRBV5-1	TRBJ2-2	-	CASRREGPTGELFF	TGCGCCAGCAGGCGGGAGGGCCCCACCGGGGAGCTGTTTTTT
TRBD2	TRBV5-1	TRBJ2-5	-	CASSLPSGSQETQYF	TGCGCCAGCAGCTTGCCTAGCGGGAGCCAAGAGACCCAGTACTTC
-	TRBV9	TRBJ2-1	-	CASRHTGSPGEEQFF	TGTGCCAGCAGACATACTGGTTCTCCCGGGGAAGAGCAGTTCTTC
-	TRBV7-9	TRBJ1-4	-	CASSLQGPKLFF	TGTGCCAGCAGCTTACAGGGGCCAAAACTGTTTTTT
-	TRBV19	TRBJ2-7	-	CASSIGPPSEQYF	TGTGCCAGTAGTATAGGGCCTCCTTCCGAGCAGTACTTC
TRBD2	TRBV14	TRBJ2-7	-	CASSQVSGGMGEQYF	TGTGCCAGCAGCCAAGTGTCGGGAGGGATGGGCGAGCAGTACTTC
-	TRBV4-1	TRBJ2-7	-	CASSQDGGGLSYEQYF	TGCGCCAGCAGCCAAGATGGGGGGGGCCTCTCCTACGAGCAGTACTTC
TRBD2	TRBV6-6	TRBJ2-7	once	CASTLPLSGPSDEQYF	TGTGCCAGCACGCTCCCCCTTAGCGGGCCTTCTGACGAGCAGTACTTC
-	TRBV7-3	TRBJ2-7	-	CASSLFQGPYEQYF	TGTGCCAGCAGCTTATTCCAGGGCCCCTACGAGCAGTACTTC
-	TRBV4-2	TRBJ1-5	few	CASSHGQPDSPQHF	TGTGCCAGCAGCCATGGCCAACCGGACTCGCCCCAGCATTTT
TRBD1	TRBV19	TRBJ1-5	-	CASRGRGQRSNQPQHF	TGTGCCAGTAGAGGCAGGGGGCAGAGAAGCAATCAGCCCCAGCATTTT
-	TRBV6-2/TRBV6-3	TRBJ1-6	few	CASSYSEGRFSPLHF	TGTGCCAGCAGTTACTCGGAGGGCAGATTTTCACCCCTCCACTTT